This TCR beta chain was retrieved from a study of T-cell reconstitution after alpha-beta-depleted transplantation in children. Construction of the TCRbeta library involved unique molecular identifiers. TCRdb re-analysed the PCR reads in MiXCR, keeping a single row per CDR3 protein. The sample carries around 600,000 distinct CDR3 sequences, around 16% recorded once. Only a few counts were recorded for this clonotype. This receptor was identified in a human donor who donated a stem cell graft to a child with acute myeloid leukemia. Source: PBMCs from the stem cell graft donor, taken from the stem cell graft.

This chain's CDR3 is CASSLGVAGVQPQHF. CDR3 DNA: TGTGCCAGCAGTTTAGGCGTGGCAGGGGTTCAGCCCCAGCATTTT. This chain links TRBV12-3 or TRBV12-4 with TRBJ1-5, with a tentative D call TRBD1 (6 bases). The CDR3 runs 15 residues. Trimming took off 1 base at V and 6 bases at J, with 13 bases between the two ends.